What follows are 30 T cell receptor beta chains derived from one specimen sequenced in a study of T cell repertoires in ileal Crohn's disease. This table comes from immunoSEQ multiplex PCR, and its TCRdb copy is limited to in-frame clones, with some not included. The sample has over 3,500 clones; approximately 81% are singletons. Specified time point: neoterminal ileum biopsy at postoperative endoscopy, about 6 months after surgery. The sequencing input was ileal tissue. Receptors were obtained from an adult with Crohn's disease.

The chain employs TRBV4-2 and TRBJ1-2; 7 nucleotides agree with TRBD1. Germline CDR1 LGHNA, CDR2 YNFKEQ. J lost 3 bases, V lost 0 bases, and 7 bases had no gene match. The CDR3 covers 16 residues. Here the CDR3 reads CASSQETHRGYYGYTF. The CDR3 DNA is TGTGCCAGCAGCCAAGAGACTCACAGGGGTTACTATGGCTACACCTTC.

The rearrangement joins TRBV7-2 to TRBJ2-7; 8 bases fit TRBD1. The germline CDR1 and CDR2 sequences are SGHTA and FQGNSA. This CDR3 has 16 amino acids. Trimming at V came to 5 bases and at J to 0 bases, leaving 9 bases not matched to a gene. The CDR3 reads CASSPWTGPSSYEQYF. CDR3 coding DNA: TGTGCCAGCAGCCCCTGGACAGGGCCGAGCTCCTACGAGCAGTACTTC.

V gene TRBV19 combines with J gene TRBJ2-4; tentative D call: TRBD2 (7 bases). The CDR3 is 16 amino acids. CDR1 and CDR2 from the germline V gene are LNHDA and SQIVND (reference sequence). V dropped 4 bases and J dropped 3 bases, with 16 bases sitting between them. The CDR3 reads CASSRRGEGDKNIQYF. CDR3 nucleotides: TGTGCCAGTAGTAGAAGGGGGGAGGGAGACAAAAACATTCAGTACTTC.

V gene TRBV5-1 combines with J gene TRBJ2-3, with 10 nucleotides matching TRBD1. Looked up from germline, CDR1 is SGHRS and CDR2 is YFSETQ. V was pared by 0 bases and J by 7 bases, with 5 bases of the junction left unmatched. The CDR3 length is 15 residues. The CDR3 sequence is CASSLEGTGENTQYF. As DNA, the CDR3 is TGCGCCAGCAGCTTGGAAGGGACAGGGGAAAATACGCAGTATTTT.

J is TRBJ1-2 and V is TRBV30; D gene uncertain. Germline CDR1 is GTSNPN and CDR2 is SVGIG (reference sequence). The CDR3 loop spans 14 amino acids. V gave up 3 bases and J gave up 6 bases, with 17 bases separating them. CDR3 coding DNA: TGTGCCTGGAGCCAAGGCACCAGGCTCAATGGCTACACCTTC. Its translation is CAWSQGTRLNGYTF.

V usage is TRBV11-2 and J usage is TRBJ2-7; the match to TRBD1 covers 7 bases. Per the germline V gene, CDR1 is SGHAT and CDR2 is FQNNGV. V gave up 3 bases and J gave up 5 bases; unmatched junction bases: 10. The CDR3 length is 15 residues. The CDR3 DNA is TGTGCCAGCAGCTTTAGGGGGCTGTACCCCCACGAGCAGTACTTC. Translation: CASSFRGLYPHEQYF. Full variable domain (outside the CDR3, taken from reference TRBV11-2 and TRBJ2-7): EAGVAQSPRYKIIEKRQSVAFWCNPISGHATLYWYQQILGQGPKLLIQFQNNGVVDDSQLPKDRFSAERLKGVDSTLKIQPAKLEDSAVYLCASSFRGLYPHEQYFGPGTRLTVT.

The chain links TRBV6-5 to TRBJ1-1; D gene ambiguous. The V gene's germline CDR1 is MNHEY and CDR2 SVGAGI. This CDR3 contains 15 residues. V was pared by 5 bases and J by 0 bases, with 13 bases between. The DNA of the CDR3 is TGTGCCAGCAGTGCCCTACCCTCACTGAACACTGAAGCTTTCTTT. This translates into CASSALPSLNTEAFF.

The chain is built from TRBV9 and TRBJ2-5, with TRBD2 identical over 9 bases. The CDR3 extends over 14 amino acids. CDR1 and CDR2 (germline): SGDLS, YYNGEE. V was pared by 0 bases and J by 4 bases, with 1 base of the junction left unmatched. CDR3 protein: CASSVGSGGETQYF. The CDR3 DNA reads TGTGCCAGCAGCGTAGGTAGCGGGGGAGAGACCCAGTACTTC.

The J gene is TRBJ2-3, the V gene TRBV27; TRBD1 matches 7 bases. The junction had 4 bases not matched to a gene; V was cut back by 0 bases and J by 1 base. Germline lookup yields CDR1 MNHEY and CDR2 SMNVEV (reference sequence). There are 16 residues in the CDR3. The CDR3 here is CASSLSAGGGTDTQYF. Here the CDR3 DNA reads TGTGCCAGCAGTTTATCTGCAGGGGGTGGCACAGATACGCAGTATTTT.

V is TRBV28 and J is TRBJ1-2, with 9 bases lining up with TRBD1. Per germline, CDR1 MDHEN and CDR2 SYDVKM. J lost 4 bases, V lost 6 bases, and 12 bases had no gene match. The CDR3 consists of 16 residues. The CDR3 DNA follows: TGTGCCAGCAGCCCACCACAGGGGGCGCAGGTCTATGGCTACACCTTC. This gives the protein CASSPPQGAQVYGYTF.

This clone was seen more than once but under ten times. The chain has TRBV6-6 and TRBJ2-3; possibly TRBD1 for D (6 bases). The germline V gene has CDR1 MNHNY and CDR2 SVGAGI (reference sequence). The V and J ends lost 1 base and 0 bases respectively, with 8 bases between them. CDR3 length equals 15 residues. The CDR3 bases are TGTGCCAGCAGTTACTGGACAGAAAGCACAGATACGCAGTATTTT. Encoded protein: CASSYWTESTDTQYF.

V and J are TRBV28 and TRBJ1-5; 7 nucleotides agree with TRBD1. Germline CDR1 reads MDHEN; CDR2 reads SYDVKM. Germline trimming cut 7 bases from V and 3 bases from J; bases unmatched to any gene: 9. There are 15 residues in the CDR3. In DNA, the CDR3 is TGTGCCAGCACTCAGACAGGGTGGGCCAATCAGCCCCAGCATTTT. This gives the protein CASTQTGWANQPQHF.

This chain joins TRBV7-3 and TRBJ1-1, with 8 bases aligning to TRBD1. Germline CDR1 reads SGHTA; CDR2 reads FQGTGA. The CDR3 length is 15 residues. V lost 4 bases and J lost 4; bases outside the gene matches: 8. The CDR3 sequence is CASSSKQGVTTEAFF. For the CDR3, the DNA is TGTGCCAGCAGCTCGAAACAGGGGGTTACCACTGAAGCTTTCTTT.

This rearrangement joins TRBV10-3 to TRBJ1-4, with 10 bases identical to TRBD1. The CDR3 is 24 residues long. Germline lookup yields CDR1 ENHRY and CDR2 SYGVKD. Unmatched junction bases numbered 38, after V lost 6 bases and J lost 10 bases. The CDR3 bases are TGTGCCATCAGCGTAACCCCCCCGGCGACAGGGGGCCTATTGGGAGGTGGCCAAACAGGAAAACTGTTTTTT. Translating it yields CAISVTPPATGGLLGGGQTGKLFF.

This clone was counted once. The rearrangement uses TRBV7-2 and TRBJ2-7, with 9 nucleotides matching TRBD1. This CDR3 comprises 17 residues. V shed 2 bases, J shed 6 bases, and the junction held 14 bases outside the gene matches. Per the germline V gene, CDR1 is SGHTA and CDR2 is FQGNSA. The DNA for the CDR3 is TGTGCCAGCAGCTTATACGCGTCGACAGGGGGTGGGGTCGAGCAGTACTTC. Protein product: CASSLYASTGGGVEQYF.

The chain combines TRBV5-5 with TRBJ1-1; D gene ambiguous. V was clipped by 3 bases and J by 7 bases, with 13 bases between them. This CDR3 is built from 13 residues. CDR1 and CDR2 from the germline V gene are SGHKS and YYEKEE (reference sequence). DNA of the CDR3: TGTGCCAGCAGCTATCAAACCCGGTTTGAAGCTTTCTTT. As protein: CASSYQTRFEAFF.

The count of this clone is one. This sequence joins TRBV25-1 and TRBJ2-5; 11 nucleotides match TRBD1. Matching the DNA end better, TRBJ2-7 makes the J call doubtful. This CDR3 has 15 amino acids. Germline V gene data show CDR1 as MGHDK and CDR2 as SYGVNS. CDR3: CASSEFGTGGYEQYF. The CDR3 region has the DNA TGTGCCAGCAGTGAATTTGGGACAGGGGGATACGAGCAGTACTTC.

V usage is TRBV7-8 and J usage is TRBJ1-1; D may be TRBD1 (5 bases). With 6 bases removed from V and 3 bases from J, the gap between germline ends came to 17 bases. Germline V gene data show CDR1 as SGHVS and CDR2 as FQNEAQ. The CDR3 spans 15 residues. The CDR3 protein is CASSPPGPLHTEAFF. The CDR3 DNA reads as TGTGCCAGCAGTCCGCCAGGGCCCCTCCACACTGAAGCTTTCTTT.

V and J are TRBV7-2 and TRBJ1-2, with 11 bases aligning to TRBD1. V gave up 0 bases and J gave up 13 bases; unmatched junction bases: 7. This CDR3 has 14 amino acids. Germline loops: CDR1 SGHTA, CDR2 FQGNSA. Here the CDR3 reads CASSLAATGTGGTF. The CDR3 coding sequence is TGTGCCAGCAGCTTAGCCGCGACCGGGACAGGGGGCACCTTC.

The chain carries TRBV29-1 and TRBJ2-2; 7 positions agree with TRBD1. The trim removed 3 bases at V and 6 bases at J, leaving 4 bases unmatched. The CDR3 runs to 13 residues. Germline V gene lookup returns CDR1 SQVTM and CDR2 ANQGSEA. CDR3 in amino acids: CSVDMQGAGELFF. In DNA, the CDR3 is TGCAGCGTTGATATGCAGGGGGCCGGGGAGCTGTTTTTT.

The V gene is TRBV10-3, the J gene TRBJ2-1; 9 nucleotides match TRBD2. Germline lookup yields CDR1 ENHRY and CDR2 SYGVKD. V dropped 10 bases and J dropped 7; count of bases not matched to a gene: 8. The CDR3 is 13 residues long. Here the CDR3 reads CASLLAGGNEQFF. The CDR3 region has the DNA TGTGCCAGCCTACTAGCGGGCGGTAATGAGCAGTTCTTC.

This clone came up once. The rearrangement uses TRBV25-1 and TRBJ2-7; a weak D match, TRBD1 (6 bases). The V and J ends lost 4 bases and 2 bases respectively, with 12 bases between them. This CDR3 is 14 amino acids long. The V gene's germline CDR1 is MGHDK and CDR2 SYGVNS. CDR3 sequence: CASSVMTGTYEQYF. Written as DNA, the CDR3 is TGTGCCAGCAGTGTGATGACAGGTACCTACGAGCAGTACTTC.

The chain carries TRBV30 and TRBJ1-4, with D perhaps matching TRBD1 (5 bases). Germline assignment: CDR1 GTSNPN and CDR2 SVGIG (reference sequence). V was pared by 2 bases and J by 8 bases, with 12 bases between. The CDR3 runs to 13 residues. CDR3 nucleotides: TGTGCCTGGAGTCGGGACCGGGAGGAAAAACTGTTTTTT. Protein sequence: CAWSRDREEKLFF.

CDR3 protein: CASSLDRGGTEAFF. In nucleotides, the CDR3 is TGTGCCAGCAGCTTAGACAGGGGAGGTACTGAAGCTTTCTTT. The J gene is TRBJ1-1, the V gene TRBV7-9; 7 bases agree with TRBD1. Germline V CDR1 and CDR2: SEHNR, FQNEAQ (reference sequence). CDR3 size: 14 residues. V gave up 1 base and J gave up 5 bases; unmatched junction bases: 4.

V is TRBV28 and J is TRBJ1-2; the D gene is possibly TRBD1 (6 bases). The CDR3 has 16 residues. V gave up 5 bases and J gave up 5 bases, with 21 bases separating them. Per the germline V gene, CDR1 is MDHEN and CDR2 is SYDVKM. The CDR3, as DNA: TGTGCCAGCAGTCCCCCTAACCCGACAGGTCCTTATGGCTACACCTTC. Its translation: CASSPPNPTGPYGYTF.

The rearrangement uses TRBV5-6 and TRBJ1-2; no firm D call. This CDR3 contains 14 residues. V lost 0 bases and J lost 1, with 7 bases in between. Germline values: CDR1 SGHDT, CDR2 YYEEEE. The CDR3: CASSLELLNYGYTF. Written as DNA, the CDR3 is TGTGCCAGCAGCTTGGAACTCCTTAACTATGGCTACACCTTC. The whole variable domain, filled in from reference TRBV5-6 and TRBJ1-2, reads DAGVTQSPTHLIKTRGQQVTLRCSPKSGHDTVSWYQQALGQGPQFIFQYYEEEERQRGNFPDRFSGHQFPNYSSELNVNALLLGDSALYLCASSLELLNYGYTFGSGTRLTVV.

V is TRBV27 and J is TRBJ1-1; D is perhaps TRBD1 (6 bases). The germline V and J ends were trimmed by 5 bases and 6 bases, with 13 bases remaining between them. In germline, CDR1 is MNHEY, CDR2 SMNVEV (reference sequence). CDR3 size: 13 residues. The CDR3 spells CASSIRQVSEAFF. CDR3 DNA: TGTGCCAGCAGTATTCGACAGGTATCTGAAGCTTTCTTT.

The CDR3 sequence: CASSEWATGSDGYTF. The CDR3 DNA reads TGTGCCAGCAGTGAGTGGGCCACAGGGTCGGATGGCTACACCTTC. The gene calls are TRBV2 and TRBJ1-2; D is possibly TRBD1 (6 bases). V lost 3 bases, J lost 6 bases, and 17 bases lay in between. The CDR3 length is 15 residues. The germline V gene has CDR1 SNHLY and CDR2 FYNNEI.

Here the CDR3 DNA reads TGTGCCAGCAGCCCCAGGGGGGACCTTCCCTTTCTAGACAATGAGCAGTTCTTC. This translates into CASSPRGDLPFLDNEQFF. The chain couples TRBV7-2 to TRBJ2-1; the D gene is possibly TRBD1 (7 bases). The CDR3 contains 18 residues. With 5 bases removed from V and 5 bases from J, the gap between germline ends came to 25 bases. Germline V CDR1 and CDR2: SGHTA, FQGNSA.

V usage is TRBV28 and J usage is TRBJ1-1, with a weak D call TRBD1 (5 bases). Germline loops: CDR1 MDHEN, CDR2 SYDVKM. Between the trimmed V and J ends, which lost 4 bases and 4 bases, there was a span of 13 bases. There are 14 residues in the CDR3. CDR3 in DNA: TGTGCCAGCAGTTCTGCGGGGCTGAGCACTGAAGCTTTCTTT. It encodes CASSSAGLSTEAFF. Combining the CDR3 with reference TRBV28 and TRBJ1-1 gives the whole variable domain DVKVTQSSRYLVKRTGEKVFLECVQDMDHENMFWYRQDPGLGLRLIYFSYDVKMKEKGDIPEGYSVSREKKERFSLILESASTNQTSMYLCASSSAGLSTEAFFGQGTRLTVV.